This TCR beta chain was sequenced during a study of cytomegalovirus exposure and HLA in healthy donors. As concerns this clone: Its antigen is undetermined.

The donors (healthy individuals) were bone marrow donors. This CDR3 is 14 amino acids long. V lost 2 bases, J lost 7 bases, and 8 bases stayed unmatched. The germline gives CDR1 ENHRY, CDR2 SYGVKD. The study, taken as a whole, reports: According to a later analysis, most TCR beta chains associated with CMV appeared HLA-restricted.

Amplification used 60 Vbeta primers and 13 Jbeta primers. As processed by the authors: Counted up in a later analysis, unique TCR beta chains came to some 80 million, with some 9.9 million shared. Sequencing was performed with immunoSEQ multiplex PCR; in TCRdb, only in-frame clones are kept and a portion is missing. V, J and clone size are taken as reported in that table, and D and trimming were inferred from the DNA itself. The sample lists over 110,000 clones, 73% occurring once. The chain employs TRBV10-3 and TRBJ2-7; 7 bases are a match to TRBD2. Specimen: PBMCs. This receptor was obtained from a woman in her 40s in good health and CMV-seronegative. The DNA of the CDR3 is TGTGCCATCAGTGAGACCGAGCAGGGAGGGGAGCAGTACGTC. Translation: CAISETEQGGEQYV.